The text below deals with one T cell receptor (beta chain). The antigen is not known. Data came from immunoSEQ multiplex PCR; TCRdb stores just in-frame clones and leaves some out. The sample includes around 160,000 clones, 90% to 95% of them seen just once. Trimming took off 0 bases at V and 9 bases at J, with 16 bases between the two ends. This CDR3 is built from 15 residues. CDR1 is SGDLS, CDR2 YYNGEE, per germline. These data come from a study of T cell responses to AZD1222 COVID-19 vaccine. Study findings and constraints: Among the donors, most were white British and more were female, and clonal diversity was possibly underestimated. The repertoires were collected only after the peak T cell response.

Investigators merged groups given second doses at roughly 4 or roughly 12 weeks. V gene TRBV9 combines with J gene TRBJ2-1; D is unresolved. Sequenced here: peripheral blood, sampled 28 days after the second AZD1222 dose. This TCR derives from an adult who received the AZD1222 COVID-19 vaccine. The CDR3 sequence is CASSVGAHPPGEQFF. The DNA for the CDR3 is TGTGCCAGCAGCGTAGGAGCCCACCCCCCGGGTGAGCAGTTCTTC.